The 22 T cell receptor beta chains below come from one sample, sequenced in a study of cytomegalovirus exposure and HLA in healthy donors. Researchers ran the PCR with 60 Vbeta and 13 Jbeta primers. The data were produced by immunoSEQ multiplex PCR, yet TCRdb's version contains in-frame clones alone and is incomplete. The sample includes some 140,000 clones, about four fifths of them seen just once. The sample taken for sequencing was PBMCs. These receptor sequences come from a man between 25 and 39 years old in good health and CMV-seropositive.

This clone came up once. The chain combines TRBV7-3 with TRBJ1-1; D remains unclear. This CDR3 is 13 amino acids long. Germline V gene data show CDR1 as SGHTA and CDR2 as FQGTGA. V lost 3 bases, J lost 8 bases, and 13 bases lay in between. The CDR3 reads CASSFSPGSEAFF. The CDR3 nucleotides are TGTGCCAGCAGCTTTTCCCCCGGGAGCGAAGCTTTCTTT.

This rearrangement joins TRBV11-3 to TRBJ1-1, with D uncertain. V lost 5 bases to trimming and J lost 4 bases, with 11 bases between them. This CDR3 is built from 13 residues. The V gene's germline CDR1 is SGHNT and CDR2 YENEEA. As DNA, the CDR3 is TGTGCCAGCAGCCCGAACCGGGGCACTGAAGCTTTCTTT. Its translation is CASSPNRGTEAFF.

The rearrangement uses TRBV27 and TRBJ1-5; D is ambiguous. CDR1 is MNHEY and CDR2 is SMNVEV in the germline V gene (reference sequence). V lost 4 bases, J lost 4 bases, and 8 bases lay in between. The CDR3 covers 13 residues. CDR3 residues: CASSSAGNQPQHF. CDR3 bases: TGTGCCAGCAGTTCGGCAGGTAATCAGCCCCAGCATTTT.

The rearrangement links TRBV5-5 to TRBJ1-1, with a weak D call TRBD1 (5 bases). V lost 4 bases and J 2 bases, leaving 12 bases between the germline ends. This CDR3 has 14 amino acids. Germline loops: CDR1 SGHKS, CDR2 YYEKEE (reference sequence). CDR3 sequence reads: CASSPGWGNTEAFF. The CDR3 nucleotides are TGTGCCAGCAGCCCGGGTTGGGGCAACACTGAAGCTTTCTTT.

This rearrangement joins TRBV27 to TRBJ2-3, with a possible D match to TRBD1 (5 bases). This CDR3 comprises 15 residues. Germline V gene sequence: CDR1 MNHEY, CDR2 SMNVEV (reference sequence). V was pared by 7 bases and J by 2 bases, with 16 bases between. The CDR3 DNA reads as TGTGCCAGCACCCCTCGGGCAGGGCACACAGATACGCAGTATTTT. As protein: CASTPRAGHTDTQYF.

The chain joins TRBV30 to TRBJ1-5, with TRBD1 matching 9 bases. The CDR3 is made up of 14 amino acids. After removal of 4 bases from V and 6 bases from J, the junction contained 7 bases not matched to a gene. The V gene's germline CDR1 is GTSNPN and CDR2 SVGIG (reference sequence). This chain's CDR3 is CAWTPGQGVQPQHF. CDR3 bases: TGTGCCTGGACGCCGGGACAGGGAGTTCAGCCCCAGCATTTT.

The rearrangement joins TRBV27 to TRBJ1-3; 7 positions match TRBD1. There are 14 residues in the CDR3. With 2 bases clipped from V and 2 bases from J, the junction kept 0 bases outside the gene matches. Germline V gene sequence: CDR1 MNHEY, CDR2 SMNVEV (reference sequence). CDR3 residues: CASSLQGAGNTIYF. CDR3 DNA: TGTGCCAGCAGTTTACAGGGGGCTGGAAACACCATATATTTT.

The rearrangement links TRBV7-9 to TRBJ2-1, with 7 positions matching TRBD2. Germline values: CDR1 SEHNR, CDR2 FQNEAQ (reference sequence). CDR3 length equals 13 residues. V lost 7 bases, J lost 5 bases, and 5 bases stayed unmatched. CDR3 nucleotides: TGTGCCAGCATACGGGAGGCCCACAATGAGCAGTTCTTC. Its translation is CASIREAHNEQFF.

The gene calls are TRBV7-9 and TRBJ2-3; 7 nucleotides agree with TRBD2. The germline V gene has CDR1 SEHNR and CDR2 FQNEAQ (reference sequence). The V gene end was trimmed by 5 bases and the J gene end by 5 bases; junction bases not matched to a gene: 7. CDR3 length: 14 amino acids. The CDR3 here is CASSDRDYKDTQYF. CDR3 DNA sequence: TGTGCCAGCAGCGACCGGGACTATAAAGATACGCAGTATTTT.

The sample holds a few counts of this clone. This is likely a read error, given that the CDR3 carries no conserved phenylalanine or tryptophan at its end. It is unclear where the CDR3 begins or ends on the DNA, so no DNA is shown, and the CDR3 is as TCRdb lists it. The V gene is TRBV5-6, the J gene TRBJ1-5; the table's D call, TRBD1, was not checked against the DNA. Germline V gene data show CDR1 as SGHDT and CDR2 as YYEEEE. The CDR3 has 10 residues if both end residues are counted. The CDR3 sequence is CASRSPWHTA.

In its sample, this clone was seen once. This chain connects TRBV11-2 to TRBJ1-2; unclear D gene. This CDR3 contains 13 residues. The V and J ends lost 1 base and 2 bases respectively, with 5 bases between them. CDR1 SGHAT and CDR2 FQNNGV come from the germline V gene. The CDR3 protein is CASSLAENYGYTF. The CDR3 coding sequence is TGTGCCAGCAGCTTAGCGGAGAACTATGGCTACACCTTC.

The chain joins TRBV2 to TRBJ1-1, with a tentative D call TRBD1 (5 bases). Looked up from germline, CDR1 is SNHLY and CDR2 is FYNNEI. Deletions cut 6 bases from V and 0 bases from J, with 14 bases between. This CDR3 spans 15 amino acids. In nucleotides, the CDR3 is TGTGCCAGCAGGGGATCCGGGACTGTGAACACTGAAGCTTTCTTT. Its translation is CASRGSGTVNTEAFF.

The V and J genes are TRBV5-1 and TRBJ2-3; 7 nucleotides align to TRBD2. The CDR3 runs 16 residues. V shed 4 bases and J 0 bases; nucleotides not matched to a gene: 8. Germline loops: CDR1 SGHRS, CDR2 YFSETQ. Here the CDR3 reads CASSGRVAASTDTQYF. The CDR3 DNA follows: TGCGCCAGCAGCGGGAGGGTAGCGGCTAGCACAGATACGCAGTATTTT.

With respect to this clone: At the DNA level, this CDR3 is encoded by other sequences in the same sample as well. Here the CDR3 DNA reads TGTGCCAGCAGCGCCCTTCTGAACACTGAAGCTTTCTTT. This sequence encodes CASSALLNTEAFF. The chain uses TRBV9 and TRBJ1-1, with D uncertain. Trimming removed 3 bases from V and 0 bases from J, with 6 bases in between. The CDR3 sequence is 13 residues long. Germline CDR1 and CDR2: SGDLS and YYNGEE.

The chain uses TRBV7-3 and TRBJ1-1, with D possibly matching TRBD1 (5 bases). The CDR3 totals 13 residues. The V end lost 3 bases, the J end lost 4 bases, and 9 bases lay between the germline ends. In germline, CDR1 is SGHTA, CDR2 FQGTGA. CDR3 in DNA: TGTGCCAGCAGCTTGAGGGACTCCACTGAAGCTTTCTTT. Translated, it gives CASSLRDSTEAFF.

This clone was counted a few times. This chain uses TRBV5-1 with TRBJ1-6, with D possibly being TRBD1 (5 bases). The CDR3 consists of 15 residues. The V end lost 0 bases, the J end lost 9 bases, and 13 bases lay between the germline ends. CDR1 is SGHRS, CDR2 YFSETQ, per germline. DNA of the CDR3: TGCGCCAGCAGCTTGGATCCTTCAGGGATTTCACCCCTCCACTTT. Translated: CASSLDPSGISPLHF.

This sequence joins TRBV6-5 and TRBJ1-1; 9 nucleotides align to TRBD1. The CDR3 length is 15 residues. J was trimmed by 3 bases and V by 4 bases; bases with no gene match: 6. CDR1 MNHEY and CDR2 SVGAGI come from the germline V gene. The CDR3 loop reads CASSSPYRGHTEAFF. The CDR3 bases are TGTGCCAGCAGTTCTCCCTACAGGGGGCACACTGAAGCTTTCTTT.

The CDR3 sequence: CASSGGQPNEKLFF. In DNA form, the CDR3 reads TGTGCCAGCTCGGGGGGACAGCCTAATGAAAAACTGTTTTTT. J is TRBJ1-4 and V is TRBV18; TRBD1 aligns across 7 bases. Germline loops: CDR1 KGHSH, CDR2 LQKENI. Trimming took 6 bases from V and 3 from J; bases not matched to a gene: 4. CDR3 size: 14 residues.

The J gene is TRBJ1-5, the V gene TRBV2, with D tentatively TRBD1 (5 bases). Trimming stripped 6 bases from V and 15 bases from J, with 27 bases between. The length of the CDR3 is 15 residues. The V gene's germline CDR1 is SNHLY and CDR2 FYNNEI. Here the CDR3 DNA reads TGTGCCAGCAGACAGGAGAGCAATCAGCGCGAGACCCCGCATTTT. It encodes CASRQESNQRETPHF.

The J gene is TRBJ2-7, the V gene TRBV14; no firm D call. CDR1 SGHDN and CDR2 FVKESK come from the germline V gene. Between the trimmed V and J ends, which lost 7 bases and 5 bases, there was a span of 18 bases. This CDR3 contains 14 residues. The CDR3 coding sequence is TGTGCCAGCAACACAAACCAATACAACCACGAGCAGTACTTC. This codes for CASNTNQYNHEQYF.

The genes are TRBV7-9 and TRBJ2-1; D unresolved. The CDR3 consists of 13 residues. Trimming took off 1 base at V and 13 bases at J, with 14 bases between the two ends. The germline V gene encodes CDR1 SEHNR and CDR2 FQNEAQ (reference sequence). The CDR3 region is CASSLERSSIQFF. The CDR3 nucleotides are TGTGCCAGCAGCTTAGAGAGGTCCAGCATCCAGTTCTTC.

This clone turned up a few times. The chain employs TRBV11-2 and TRBJ1-3, with D tentatively TRBD1 (5 bases). The V end was cut by 2 bases, the J end by 2 bases, with 10 bases between. The CDR3 covers 15 residues. Germline V gives CDR1 SGHAT, CDR2 FQNNGV. CDR3 bases: TGTGCCAGCAGCTTATCGACAGCTACTGGAAACACCATATATTTT. It encodes CASSLSTATGNTIYF.